This T cell receptor beta chain stems from a study of blood T cell repertoires in COVID-19. Study-level background: Sites across the United States, Italy and Spain contributed samples from acute and convalescent COVID-19.

Cohort allocation depended upon clinical history that participants reported. After removal of 3 bases from V and 3 bases from J, the junction contained 2 bases not matched to a gene. This CDR3 region has 14 residues. Germline V gene sequence: CDR1 LNHNV, CDR2 YYDKDF (reference sequence). Clones were sequenced by immunoSEQ multiplex PCR, and TCRdb holds only the in-frame ones, with some missing. The table has just over 300,000 clones, approximately 84% seen once. Sequenced sample: PBMCs or T cells enriched from blood (not recorded which). This chain links TRBV15 with TRBJ1-1; 9 bases map to TRBD1. The TCR was taken from a man aged 30 to 45 who had recovered from COVID-19. In nucleotides, the CDR3 is TGTGCCACCAGCAGGGACAGGGGATACACTGAAGCTTTCTTT. Translated: CATSRDRGYTEAFF. Together with reference TRBV15 and TRBJ1-1, the CDR3 gives the full variable domain: DAMVIQNPRYQVTQFGKPVTLSCSQTLNHNVMYWYQQKSSQAPKLLFHYYDKDFNNEADTPDNFQSRRPNTSFCFLDIRSPGLGDTAMYLCATSRDRGYTEAFFGQGTRLTVV.